Each of the 23 T cell receptor beta chains below was sequenced from the same sample in a study of glioma-infiltrating T cells. Amplification of TCR alpha and beta CDR3 regions from RNA used iRepertoire nested multiplex PCR. TCRdb processed the multiplex PCR reads anew with MiXCR; each CDR3 protein has one entry. Among 150,000 to 200,000 distinct CDR3 sequences listed, approximately 30% were seen once. Sequenced material: glioma tissue, nonneoplastic brain tissue, or PBMCs (not recorded which). Every receptor here comes from a human donor with low-grade glioma or glioblastoma, undergoing nonglioma brain surgery, or in good health (not recorded which).

The genes are TRBV11-1 and TRBJ2-2, with D perhaps matching TRBD1 (5 bases). The CDR3 sequence is 14 residues long. The germline V and J ends were trimmed by 5 bases and 1 base, with 8 bases remaining between them. Looked up from germline, CDR1 is SGHAT and CDR2 is FQDESV (reference sequence). The CDR3 is CASSKQENTGELFF. The CDR3 bases are TGTGCCAGCAGCAAACAGGAGAACACCGGGGAGCTGTTTTTT. The whole variable domain, filled in from reference TRBV11-1 and TRBJ2-2, reads EAEVAQSPRYKITEKSQAVAFWCDPISGHATLYWYRQILGQGPELLVQFQDESVVDDSQLPKDRFSAERLKGVDSTLKIQPAELGDSAMYLCASSKQENTGELFFGEGSRLTVL.

In the case of this clonotype: Since a much larger clone is just one base distant, this may be a read error. This sequence joins TRBV10-2 and TRBJ1-1; D unresolved. Trimming stripped 8 bases from V and 0 bases from J, with 10 bases between. CDR1 WSHSY and CDR2 SAAADI come from the germline V gene. The CDR3 loop spans 13 amino acids. CDR3 coding DNA: TGCGCCAGCGCCAGAGCTATGAACACTGAAGCTTTCTTT. This gives the protein CASARAMNTEAFF.

This clonotype has at least ten counts. This sequence joins TRBV28 and TRBJ2-5, with D tentatively TRBD2 (6 bases). CDR1 and CDR2 (germline): MDHEN, SYDVKM. Trimming cost V 6 bases and J 7 bases, with 21 bases left between them. CDR3 length: 15 amino acids. The CDR3 spells CASSPRDSKFGTQYF. The CDR3 nucleotides read TGTGCCAGCAGCCCCCGGGACTCTAAGTTTGGGACCCAGTACTTC.

This clonotype was found many times. CDR3 region: CSAGGPSVPAQYF. In DNA form, the CDR3 reads TGCAGTGCAGGCGGACCTTCGGTTCCAGCCCAGTACTTC. This sequence joins TRBV20-1 and TRBJ2-5; D remains unclear. Trimming shortened V by 6 bases and J by 9 bases, and 20 bases separated the two germline ends. Germline CDR1 reads DFQATT; CDR2 reads SNEGSKA (reference sequence). The CDR3 has 13 amino acids.

This clonotype was counted a few times. The chain has TRBV19 and TRBJ2-7; TRBD2 matches at 8 bases. From germline, CDR1 is LNHDA and CDR2 SQIVND (reference sequence). The trim removed 5 bases at V and 0 bases at J, leaving 6 bases unmatched. The CDR3 is 15 amino acids. CDR3 in DNA: TGTGCCAGTAGTCAACAGGGACTAGTCTCCTACGAGCAGTACTTC. Translating it yields CASSQQGLVSYEQYF.

This clonotype was counted between two and nine times. The CDR3 sequence is CASSARGLSSYNEQFF. CDR3 nucleotides: TGTGCCAGCAGCGCCCGGGGGCTCAGCTCCTACAATGAGCAGTTCTTC. The chain combines TRBV7-9 with TRBJ2-1; either TRBD1 or TRBD2 may fit D (6 bases each). CDR1 is SEHNR, CDR2 FQNEAQ, per germline (reference sequence). The germline V and J ends were trimmed by 5 bases and 0 bases, with 14 bases remaining between them. This CDR3 has 16 residues. The full variable domain, completed using reference TRBV7-9 and TRBJ2-1, is DTGVSQNPRHKITKRGQNVTFRCDPISEHNRLYWYRQTLGQGPEFLTYFQNEAQLEKSRLLSDRFSAERPKGSFSTLEIQRTEQGDSAMYLCASSARGLSSYNEQFFGPGTRLTVL.

This clonotype was seen only a few times. Written as DNA, the CDR3 is TGTGCCAGCTCACCCCCGGTTCAGGGGAGTATAAATGAGCAGTTCTTC. Protein sequence: CASSPPVQGSINEQFF. The chain recombines TRBV18 with TRBJ2-1; perhaps TRBD1 as D (6 bases). Germline assignment: CDR1 KGHSH and CDR2 LQKENI. The germline V and J ends were trimmed by 3 bases and 7 bases, with 19 bases remaining between them. This CDR3 is 16 amino acids long.

This clonotype was found many times. The rearrangement links TRBV5-1 to TRBJ2-3; perhaps TRBD1 as D (7 bases). Trimming removed 4 bases at V and 3 bases at J, with 18 bases between. Germline CDR1 and CDR2: SGHRS and YFSETQ. The CDR3 totals 16 residues. CDR3 sequence reads: CASSPELTGRTDTQYF. For the CDR3, the DNA is TGCGCCAGCAGCCCGGAACTGACAGGGAGGACAGATACGCAGTATTTT.

There are many counts of this clonotype. The V call is TRBV6-1, the J call TRBJ1-1; D is unresolved. CDR3 length equals 13 residues. V was shortened by 10 bases and J by 4 bases, with 16 bases between the two germline ends. Germline V CDR1 and CDR2: MNHNS, SASEGT. The CDR3 nucleotides read TGTGCCACCACCGAGGCATTTTCCACTGAAGCTTTCTTT. It is translated as CATTEAFSTEAFF.

This clonotype came up many times. The chain combines TRBV27 with TRBJ2-3, with a weak D call TRBD1 (6 bases). Trimming removed 6 bases at V and 4 bases at J, with 11 bases between. CDR1 is MNHEY, CDR2 SMNVEV, per germline (reference sequence). The CDR3 totals 13 residues. The CDR3 DNA reads TGTGCCAGCAGACAGGGATCTTCAGATACGCAGTATTTT. Translating gives CASRQGSSDTQYF.

Worth noting for this clonotype: This may arise from a read error, as a much more abundant clone is one base away. For the CDR3, the DNA is TGTGCCAGTAGTCCCGCGGACAATCAGGCCCAGCATTTT. Residues: CASSPADNQAQHF. The chain has TRBV19 and TRBJ1-5; D may be TRBD1 (5 bases). The germline CDR1 and CDR2 sequences are LNHDA and SQIVND (reference sequence). This CDR3 comprises 13 residues.

In this sample, this clonotype turned up a few times. J is TRBJ1-5 and V is TRBV12-3 or TRBV12-4; D gene unclear. This CDR3 is built from 17 residues. V lost 2 bases, J lost 0 bases, and 14 bases lay in between. This CDR3 reads CASSLQAWSDSNQPQHF. The CDR3 coding sequence is TGTGCCAGCAGTTTACAAGCGTGGTCCGATAGCAATCAGCCCCAGCATTTT.

This chain links TRBV12-3 or TRBV12-4 with TRBJ2-1, with D unclear. The V and J ends lost 3 bases and 0 bases respectively, with 12 bases between them. CDR3 size: 16 residues. The CDR3 region has the DNA TGTGCCAGCAGTTTGGACGCCCAGAGCTCCTACAATGAGCAGTTCTTC. It yields the protein CASSLDAQSSYNEQFF.

This clonotype was recorded many times. The gene calls are TRBV6-1 and TRBJ2-7; the match to TRBD2 covers 7 bases. V was clipped by 6 bases and J by 6 bases; unmatched bases: 11. There are 14 residues in the CDR3. The germline V gene has CDR1 MNHNS and CDR2 SASEGT. The CDR3 region has the DNA TGTGCCAGCAGGTCCGACTGGGAGGGTAGCGAGCAGTACTTC. The encoded protein is CASRSDWEGSEQYF.

This clonotype was seen ten or more times. This chain joins TRBV19 and TRBJ1-5; no clear D. Trimming removed 3 bases from V and 1 base from J, with 4 bases in between. The germline CDR1 and CDR2 sequences are LNHDA and SQIVND (reference sequence). This CDR3 contains 13 residues. The CDR3 sequence: CASSMDSNQPQHF. CDR3 nucleotide sequence: TGTGCCAGTAGTATGGACAGCAATCAGCCCCAGCATTTT.

This clonotype has ten or more counts. The rearrangement uses TRBV7-4 and TRBJ2-3; 9 bases match TRBD2. The CDR3 length is 18 residues. CDR1 and CDR2 from the germline V gene are SGHVT and SQSDAQ. Trimming at V came to 2 bases and at J to 1 base, leaving 10 bases not matched to a gene. The CDR3 DNA sequence: TGTGCCAGCAGCTTACGAGCGGGAGGATCCTCGTGCACAGATACGCAGTATTTT. This encodes CASSLRAGGSSCTDTQYF.

This clonotype has just one count. V is TRBV20-1 and J is TRBJ2-7, with 10 bases fitting TRBD2. Per the germline V gene, CDR1 is DFQATT and CDR2 is SNEGSKA (reference sequence). V shed 4 bases, J shed 5 bases, and the junction held 14 bases outside the gene matches. The CDR3 has 16 residues. CDR3 protein: CSAISLAGEAGDEQYF. In DNA form, the CDR3 reads TGCAGTGCTATCTCTCTAGCGGGAGAAGCGGGCGACGAGCAGTACTTC.

This clonotype was seen ten or more times. The J gene is TRBJ2-3, the V gene TRBV7-2; 7 nucleotides agree with TRBD2. CDR3 length: 15 residues. V gave up 0 bases and J gave up 4 bases; unmatched junction bases: 4. The V gene's germline CDR1 is SGHTA and CDR2 FQGNSA. The CDR3 loop reads CASSLAPAGADTQYF. The CDR3 DNA sequence: TGTGCCAGCAGCTTAGCGCCCGCGGGAGCAGATACGCAGTATTTT.

Concerning this clonotype itself: This sequence may be a read error, since a much larger clone differs from it by one base. The chain recombines TRBV12-3 or TRBV12-4 with TRBJ1-1; 11 nucleotides agree with TRBD1. Losses at the gene ends were 5 bases for V and 7 bases for J; bases not matched to a gene: 6. The CDR3 runs to 14 residues. The CDR3 here is CASSPGQGGNEAFF. The DNA of the CDR3 is TGTGCCAGCAGTCCGGGACAGGGGGGGAATGAAGCTTTCTTT.

V is TRBV5-1 and J is TRBJ2-2; 7 positions match TRBD2. The CDR3 has 14 residues. The V and J ends lost 5 bases and 2 bases, in that order; junction bases with no gene match: 3. Per germline, CDR1 SGHRS and CDR2 YFSETQ. CDR3 protein: CASRPSGNTGELFF. Written as DNA, the CDR3 is TGCGCCAGCAGACCTAGCGGAAACACCGGGGAGCTGTTTTTT.

This clonotype has at least ten counts. The chain links TRBV20-1 to TRBJ2-7; 7 nucleotides line up with TRBD2. The CDR3 is made up of 15 amino acids. Germline V gene lookup returns CDR1 DFQATT and CDR2 SNEGSKA (reference sequence). Trimming took 1 base from V and 2 from J; bases not matched to a gene: 8. The CDR3 DNA follows: TGCAGTGCTAGAGGACAAGCGGGACTGGCCTACGAGCAGTACTTC. Translation gives CSARGQAGLAYEQYF.

The gene calls are TRBV9 and TRBJ1-4; D remains unclear. This CDR3 comprises 15 residues. The V and J ends lost 4 bases and 7 bases respectively, with 17 bases between them. CDR1 and CDR2 from the germline V gene are SGDLS and YYNGEE. The CDR3 reads CASSPHHGKVEKLFF. CDR3 bases: TGTGCCAGCAGCCCCCATCACGGGAAGGTTGAAAAACTGTTTTTT.

The chain uses TRBV10-3 and TRBJ2-7; weak D call: TRBD1 (6 bases). This CDR3 spans 11 amino acids. Trimming cost V 10 bases and J 5 bases, with 12 bases left between them. Looked up from germline, CDR1 is ENHRY and CDR2 is SYGVKD. CDR3 in amino acids: CATGQPDEQYF. CDR3 bases: TGTGCCACCGGACAGCCCGACGAGCAGTACTTC.